Below, 2 T cell receptor beta chains from the same sample are listed, as sequenced in a study of cytomegalovirus exposure and HLA in healthy donors (dated by TCRdb to between 2016 and 2019). Libraries were made using the immunoSEQ multiplex PCR assay. For the multiplex PCR, a mixture combining 60 forward primers for TCR Vbeta segments and 13 reverse primers for TCR Jbeta segments was used. TCRdb limited this immuneACCESS table to in-frame rearrangements with V and J called. A share of clones is missing; checked studies link under half to unresolved V genes, and the rest is unexplained. In this sample the table shows roughly 180,000 clones, 77% of which occur a single time. The top ten hold 1.4% of the sample. The sample was PBMCs. Every receptor here comes from a woman in her twenties or thirties in good health and CMV-seropositive.

The chain links TRBV5-6 to TRBJ2-6; D is uncertain. This CDR3 contains 15 residues. Germline V gives CDR1 SGHDT, CDR2 YYEEEE. V dropped 4 bases and J dropped 3 bases, with 11 bases sitting between them. CDR3 sequence (DNA): TGTGCCAGCAGCCTGCCCTACTTTGGGGCCAACGTCCTGACTTTC. Its protein is CASSLPYFGANVLTF.

This clone was counted a single time. The CDR3 nucleotides read TGTGCCAGCAGCCCCCGTTCAGGGGACCCCACCTATGGCTACACCTTC. Its translation is CASSPRSGDPTYGYTF. The J gene is TRBJ1-2, the V gene TRBV7-3; possible D gene TRBD1, 6 bases. Germline V lookup: CDR1 SGHTA, CDR2 FQGTGA. The CDR3 spans 16 residues. Trimming stripped 5 bases from V and 4 bases from J, with 20 bases between.